These 9 T cell receptor beta chains were all obtained from the same sample, sequenced in a study of T cell changes during pregnancy in multiple sclerosis. Profiling relied on immunoSEQ multiplex PCR, and the TCRdb table lists in-frame clones only, not all of them. There are about 59,000 clones in the sample; 90% occur only once, and almost 6.5% lies in the top ten. The sample was peripheral blood, taken in the third trimester of pregnancy. The source is a female donor in good health, enrolled as a control in a pregnancy study.

The chain couples TRBV7-6 to TRBJ2-6, with D possibly TRBD1 on 7 matching bases. This CDR3 has 19 residues. Trimming stripped 1 base from V and 0 bases from J, with 16 bases between. The germline gives CDR1 SGHVS, CDR2 FNYEAQ. CDR3: CASSLGWAGGNSGANVLTF. The CDR3, as DNA: TGTGCCAGCAGCTTAGGCTGGGCAGGGGGGAACTCTGGGGCCAACGTCCTGACTTTC.

The DNA of the CDR3 is TGTGCCAGCAGTTACTCAGGGGAGGGTCAGCCCCAGCATTTT. This encodes CASSYSGEGQPQHF. The rearrangement uses TRBV6-6 and TRBJ1-5; maybe TRBD1 (5 bases). Per germline, CDR1 MNHNY and CDR2 SVGAGI (reference sequence). The CDR3 loop spans 14 amino acids. V was shortened by 0 bases and J by 6 bases, with 9 bases between the two germline ends.

This clone was counted once. The V and J genes are TRBV7-2 and TRBJ2-3, with D possibly matching TRBD2 (6 bases). Germline values: CDR1 SGHTA, CDR2 FQGNSA. V gave up 10 bases and J gave up 4 bases, with 21 bases separating them. CDR3 size: 15 residues. The CDR3 spells CATQSGGRKADTQYF. The CDR3 bases are TGTGCCACCCAATCCGGGGGTCGGAAGGCAGATACGCAGTATTTT. The variable domain in full, completed from reference TRBV7-2 and TRBJ2-3, reads GAGVSQSPSNKVTEKGKDVELRCDPISGHTALYWYRQSLGQGLEFLIYFQGNSAPDKSGLPSDRFSAERTGGSVSTLTIQRTQQEDSAVYLCATQSGGRKADTQYFGPGTRLTVL.

The chain has TRBV2 and TRBJ2-5; D may be TRBD2 (5 bases). Per the germline V gene, CDR1 is SNHLY and CDR2 is FYNNEI. The CDR3 covers 12 residues. The V and J ends lost 6 bases and 4 bases respectively, with 9 bases between them. CDR3 residues: CASRDFRETQYF. Written as DNA, the CDR3 is TGTGCCAGCAGGGACTTCCGAGAGACCCAGTACTTC.

This clone was picked up a small number of times. V and J are TRBV11-3 and TRBJ1-1, with a possible D match to TRBD1 (6 bases). Germline-derived CDR1 and CDR2 are SGHNT and YENEEA. The CDR3 sequence is 12 residues long. V lost 4 bases to trimming and J lost 7 bases, with 10 bases between them. The CDR3 nucleotides read TGTGCCAGCAGCTCGACAGGCCATGAAGCTTTCTTT. Amino acids: CASSSTGHEAFF.

The chain joins TRBV4-3 to TRBJ1-3; D is unclear. The CDR3 consists of 17 residues. The V gene lost 0 bases and the J gene lost 0 bases, with 12 bases spanning the gap. CDR1 is LGHNA and CDR2 is YSLEER in the germline V gene. The CDR3 DNA reads TGCGCCAGCAGCCAAGATCATATCGCGTACTCTGGAAACACCATATATTTT. Amino acids: CASSQDHIAYSGNTIYF.

The rearrangement joins TRBV5-1 to TRBJ2-5, with 10 positions matching TRBD1. The CDR3 length is 17 residues. Germline V gives CDR1 SGHRS, CDR2 YFSETQ. V gave up 1 base and J gave up 5 bases; unmatched junction bases: 11. The CDR3 spells CASSLQPRTGGQETQYF. The CDR3 region has the DNA TGCGCCAGCAGCTTGCAACCCCGGACAGGGGGTCAGGAGACCCAGTACTTC.

This chain links TRBV30 with TRBJ1-1, with 8 bases matching TRBD1. The junction had 5 bases not matched to a gene; V was cut back by 4 bases and J by 4 bases. CDR1 and CDR2 (germline): GTSNPN, SVGIG (reference sequence). This CDR3 is 13 amino acids long. This CDR3 reads CAWTGGLGTEAFF. The CDR3 region has the DNA TGTGCCTGGACAGGGGGCCTAGGCACTGAAGCTTTCTTT. Complete variable domain (other parts from reference TRBV30 and TRBJ1-1): SQTIHQWPATLVQPVGSPLSLECTVEGTSNPNLYWYRQAAGRGLQLLFYSVGIGQISSEVPQNLSASRPQDRQFILSSKKLLLSDSGFYLCAWTGGLGTEAFFGQGTRLTVV.

The V gene is TRBV7-9, the J gene TRBJ1-4; D possibly corresponds to TRBD1 (5 bases). V was trimmed by 0 bases and J by 8 bases, leaving 10 bases between them. The length of the CDR3 is 14 residues. The germline CDR1 and CDR2 sequences are SEHNR and FQNEAQ (reference sequence). The CDR3: CASSLASAGEKLFF. CDR3 sequence (DNA): TGTGCCAGCAGCTTAGCATCTGCAGGGGAAAAACTGTTTTTT.